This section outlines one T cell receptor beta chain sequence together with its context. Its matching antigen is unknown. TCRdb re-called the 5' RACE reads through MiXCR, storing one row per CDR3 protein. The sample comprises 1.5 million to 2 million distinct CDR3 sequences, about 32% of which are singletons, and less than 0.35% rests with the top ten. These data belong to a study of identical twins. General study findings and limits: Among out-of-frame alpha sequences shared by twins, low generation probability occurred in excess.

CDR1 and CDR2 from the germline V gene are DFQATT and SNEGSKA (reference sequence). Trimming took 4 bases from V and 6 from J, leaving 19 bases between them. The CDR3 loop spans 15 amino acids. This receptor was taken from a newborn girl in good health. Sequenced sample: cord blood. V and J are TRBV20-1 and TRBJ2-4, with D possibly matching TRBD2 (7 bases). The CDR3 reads CSAMIRGAVRNIQYF. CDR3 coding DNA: TGCAGTGCTATGATCCGGGGGGCTGTCAGAAACATTCAGTACTTC.